The sequence of this TCR beta chain was determined in a study of blood T cell repertoires in COVID-19. Study information: T cells, B-cell-depleted T cells, or PBMCs provided the cDNA or gDNA that served as material.

The CDR3 loop spans 15 amino acids. The trim removed 5 bases at V and 6 bases at J, leaving 11 bases unmatched. CDR1 MNHEY and CDR2 SMNVEV come from the germline V gene (reference sequence). Generated by immunoSEQ multiplex PCR, the TCRdb table keeps only in-frame clones and is missing some. Of about 95,000 clones detected, about four fifths appear once; the ten largest clones hold 20% to 25%. V and J are TRBV27 and TRBJ1-2; 8 bases map to TRBD1. The specimen was peripheral blood. This receptor was taken from a human donor in a cohort sampled during active COVID-19. The CDR3 DNA reads as TGTGCCAGCAGTCCCACAGGGGGAAGACAGGATGGCTACACCTTC. Its protein product is CASSPTGGRQDGYTF.